What follows are 20 T cell receptor beta chains derived from one specimen sequenced in a study of T cells after yellow fever vaccination. TCRdb re-called the 5' RACE reads through MiXCR, storing one row per CDR3 protein. The sample has 100,000 to 150,000 distinct CDR3 sequences; roughly 8.2% are singletons. Source: CD8+ T cells sorted from PBMCs, taken on the day of the yellow fever booster vaccination. Receptors were obtained from a man aged 18 to 29 who received the YFV17D yellow fever vaccine.

The V gene is TRBV7-6, the J gene TRBJ1-1, with D tentatively TRBD1 (6 bases). V lost 4 bases and J 5 bases, leaving 14 bases between the germline ends. Germline V gives CDR1 SGHVS, CDR2 FNYEAQ. CDR3 size: 14 residues. The CDR3 sequence is CASSSGTIGTEAFF. In DNA, the CDR3 is TGTGCCAGCAGCTCGGGGACAATCGGGACTGAAGCTTTCTTT. The entire variable domain, with the rest obtained from reference TRBV7-6 and TRBJ1-1, is as follows: GAGVSQSPRYKVTKRGQDVALRCDPISGHVSLYWYRQALGQGPEFLTYFNYEAQQDKSGLPNDRFSAERPEGSISTLTIQRTEQRDSAMYRCASSSGTIGTEAFFGQGTRLTVV.

Only a few counts were recorded for this clonotype. The rearrangement uses TRBV7-3 and TRBJ2-1; D possibly corresponds to TRBD2 (5 bases). The V gene lost 3 bases and the J gene lost 6 bases, with 15 bases spanning the gap. CDR1 and CDR2 (germline): SGHTA, FQGTGA. The CDR3 runs 15 residues. CDR3 sequence: CASSLYLAEGNEQFF. The CDR3, as DNA: TGTGCCAGCAGCTTGTATCTAGCTGAGGGCAATGAGCAGTTCTTC.

This clonotype was recorded many times. The V gene is TRBV29-1, the J gene TRBJ2-5, with D unclear. Trimming cost V 8 bases and J 2 bases, with 12 bases left between them. Germline lookup yields CDR1 SQVTM and CDR2 ANQGSEA. This CDR3 comprises 12 residues. This CDR3 reads CSLLEGQETQYF. CDR3 DNA: TGCAGCCTTCTGGAAGGGCAAGAGACCCAGTACTTC. The full variable domain, rest sourced from reference TRBV29-1 and TRBJ2-5, is SAVISQKPSRDICQRGTSLTIQCQVDSQVTMMFWYRQQPGQSLTLIATANQGSEATYESGFVIDKFPISRPNLTFSTLTVSNMSPEDSSIYLCSLLEGQETQYFGPGTRLLVL.

The chain combines TRBV25-1 with TRBJ2-2; perhaps TRBD2 as D (5 bases). Germline CDR1 is MGHDK and CDR2 is SYGVNS. Trimming removed 3 bases from V and 7 bases from J, with 15 bases in between. The CDR3 extends over 15 amino acids. The CDR3 region is CASSDGNGVGGELFF. The DNA for the CDR3 is TGTGCCAGCAGTGACGGGAACGGGGTTGGCGGGGAGCTGTTTTTT.

In its sample, this clonotype was seen many times. The chain links TRBV12-3 or TRBV12-4 to TRBJ2-7; tentative D call: TRBD1 (6 bases). The CDR3 runs 15 residues. V shed 6 bases and J shed 7 bases, with 22 bases lying between them. The CDR3: CASSAPDRTGIEQYF. CDR3 nucleotide sequence: TGTGCCAGCAGCGCTCCGGACCGAACAGGGATTGAGCAGTACTTC.

The CDR3 DNA follows: TGTGCCATCAGTGCAGGAACGAACACCGGGGAGCTGTTTTTT. It is translated as CAISAGTNTGELFF. The J gene is TRBJ2-2, the V gene TRBV10-3; D is undetermined. Germline-derived CDR1 and CDR2 are ENHRY and SYGVKD. Trimming stripped 4 bases from V and 0 bases from J, with 6 bases between. The CDR3 consists of 14 residues.

This chain uses TRBV7-9 with TRBJ2-7; possibly TRBD1 for D (5 bases). The V end lost 1 base, the J end lost 2 bases, and 9 bases lay between the germline ends. CDR1 and CDR2 from the germline V gene are SEHNR and FQNEAQ (reference sequence). CDR3 size: 14 residues. This chain's CDR3 is CASSLGTPTYEQYV. The CDR3 DNA follows: TGTGCCAGCAGCTTAGGGACACCGACCTACGAGCAGTACGTC.

The J gene is TRBJ2-2, the V gene TRBV4-1; 7 positions match TRBD1. The CDR3 has 14 residues. From germline, CDR1 is MGHRA and CDR2 YSYEKL. V shed 3 bases and J 6 bases; nucleotides not matched to a gene: 4. The DNA for the CDR3 is TGCGCCAGCAGCCATTACAGGGGCTCCGGGGAGCTGTTTTTT. This gives the protein CASSHYRGSGELFF.

This chain connects TRBV9 to TRBJ1-1; no clear D gene. Germline V lookup: CDR1 SGDLS, CDR2 YYNGEE. Deletions cut 4 bases from V and 8 bases from J, with 9 bases between. The CDR3 loop spans 11 amino acids. CDR3 amino acids: CASSPLIEAFF. The CDR3 region has the DNA TGTGCCAGCAGCCCTCTTATCGAAGCTTTCTTT.

V gene TRBV12-3 or TRBV12-4 combines with J gene TRBJ2-7; D not certain. V lost 1 base and J 2 bases, leaving 6 bases between the germline ends. There are 13 residues in the CDR3. The CDR3 DNA sequence: TGTGCCAGCAGTTTAGTCTTGACCTACGAGCAGTACTTC. Its protein product is CASSLVLTYEQYF.

The J gene is TRBJ2-7, the V gene TRBV20-1; D possibly corresponds to TRBD2 (6 bases). Trimming pared 3 bases from V and 3 bases from J, leaving 12 bases between. The CDR3 length is 13 residues. Looked up from germline, CDR1 is DFQATT and CDR2 is SNEGSKA (reference sequence). CDR3 sequence reads: CSASTRDFYEQYV. The CDR3 region has the DNA TGCAGTGCTAGCACTCGGGACTTCTACGAGCAGTACGTC.

There are many counts of this clonotype. The CDR3 region is CSVASQGANTGELFF. The CDR3 nucleotides read TGCAGCGTTGCATCGCAGGGGGCGAACACCGGGGAGCTGTTTTTT. The chain combines TRBV29-1 with TRBJ2-2, with 7 positions matching TRBD1. The ends lost 4 bases at V and 0 bases at J; junction bases unmatched: 5. The germline gives CDR1 SQVTM, CDR2 ANQGSEA. The CDR3 totals 15 residues.

This clonotype has a count of ten or more. CDR3 loop: CASTPPGPGWTQYF. CDR3 bases: TGTGCCAGCACCCCTCCAGGGCCGGGCTGGACCCAGTACTTC. The rearrangement links TRBV6-2 or TRBV6-3 to TRBJ2-5; TRBD1 is a possible D gene (5 bases). Germline V gene data show CDR1 as MNHEY and CDR2 as SVGEGT. The CDR3 runs to 14 residues. V dropped 7 bases and J dropped 7 bases, with 19 bases sitting between them.

This rearrangement joins TRBV28 to TRBJ2-7; 7 bases fit TRBD1. The CDR3 consists of 15 residues. J lost 1 base, V lost 5 bases, and 8 bases had no gene match. Germline CDR1 is MDHEN and CDR2 is SYDVKM. CDR3 in amino acids: CASSGPGTVSYEQYV. CDR3 nucleotide sequence: TGTGCCAGCAGTGGGCCAGGGACAGTGTCCTACGAGCAGTACGTC.

This clonotype occurred a few times. The genes are TRBV12-5 and TRBJ1-5; D possibly corresponds to TRBD1 (5 bases). Trimming removed 6 bases from V and 0 bases from J, with 15 bases in between. The CDR3 is 16 residues long. CDR1 is LGHNT, CDR2 FRNRAP, per germline. CDR3 region: CASGAPGLYSNQPQHF. The CDR3 DNA sequence: TGTGCTAGTGGCGCCCCAGGGTTATATAGCAATCAGCCCCAGCATTTT.

This clonotype has just a few counts. The chain couples TRBV7-9 to TRBJ2-1; the D is unclear. Trimming took 1 base from V and 14 from J, leaving 12 bases between them. The CDR3 spans 12 residues. Germline-derived CDR1 and CDR2 are SEHNR and FQNEAQ (reference sequence). As DNA, the CDR3 is TGTGCCAGCAGCTTAGGAATGGCAGGCGAGTTCTTC. This sequence encodes CASSLGMAGEFF.

This chain uses TRBV27 with TRBJ2-2; no reliable D call. V gave up 6 bases and J gave up 3 bases, with 14 bases separating them. CDR3 length: 15 amino acids. The germline V gene has CDR1 MNHEY and CDR2 SMNVEV (reference sequence). The CDR3 loop reads CASSSSLHYTGELFF. The CDR3 bases are TGTGCCAGCAGCTCCTCACTTCATTACACCGGGGAGCTGTTTTTT.

This clonotype has just a few counts. J is TRBJ1-4 and V is TRBV18; the D is unclear. The ends were cut back, 4 bases at V and 0 bases at J, with 6 bases in the middle. Germline CDR1 KGHSH, CDR2 LQKENI. CDR3 length equals 14 residues. The CDR3 DNA sequence: TGTGCCAGCTCACGGGCTACAACTAATGAAAAACTGTTTTTT. Its protein product is CASSRATTNEKLFF.

The V and J genes are TRBV29-1 and TRBJ2-6, with D perhaps matching TRBD1 (5 bases). CDR1 is SQVTM and CDR2 is ANQGSEA in the germline V gene. This CDR3 comprises 16 residues. Between the trimmed V and J ends, which lost 0 bases and 2 bases, there was a span of 11 bases. CDR3 protein: CSVEDLQGTGANVLTF. CDR3 nucleotides: TGCAGCGTTGAAGATCTTCAGGGTACTGGGGCCAACGTCCTGACTTTC. Full variable domain (missing parts from reference TRBV29-1 and TRBJ2-6): SAVISQKPSRDICQRGTSLTIQCQVDSQVTMMFWYRQQPGQSLTLIATANQGSEATYESGFVIDKFPISRPNLTFSTLTVSNMSPEDSSIYLCSVEDLQGTGANVLTFGAGSRLTVL.

There are a few counts of this clonotype. The chain uses TRBV6-2 or TRBV6-3 and TRBJ1-1; D is uncertain. V lost 5 bases and J 1 base, leaving 14 bases between the germline ends. Germline V CDR1 and CDR2: MNHEY, SVGEGT. The CDR3 spans 15 residues. DNA of the CDR3: TGTGCCAGCAGTGGGTCCTTTCGGGGGAACACTGAAGCTTTCTTT. It specifies CASSGSFRGNTEAFF.